A selection of T cell receptor beta chains follows, all from one sample in a study of spatial heterogeneity in lung cancer. TCRdb passed the 5' RACE reads through MiXCR, listing each CDR3 protein once. The sample lists about 85,000 distinct CDR3 sequences, about a fifth occurring once. The sequenced sample was PBMCs, obtained at surgery. These receptors were taken from a male donor with early-stage non-small cell lung cancer. The conserved cysteine and the conserved F or W are not part of the CDR3 here.

V gene	J gene	CDR3 protein
TRBV4-1	TRBJ2-2	ASSQGVAGVTGELF
TRBV7-3	TRBJ2-3	ASSPTGGLSTDTQY
TRBV9	TRBJ2-1	ASSVDASGSYNEQF
TRBV12-3/TRBV12-4	TRBJ2-1	ASRPGLAGGPSYNEQF
TRBV7-2	TRBJ2-1	ASSLAYEQF
TRBV12-3/TRBV12-4	TRBJ2-3	ASWDGPTDTQY
TRBV5-5	TRBJ2-7	ASSYGTLSYEQY
TRBV7-9	TRBJ1-1	ASSPPTERNEAF
TRBV28	TRBJ2-1	ASSKLAGGLNEQF
TRBV3-1	TRBJ1-2	ASSHVTAPDT
TRBV12-5	TRBJ2-3	ASTSEPLATDTQY
TRBV12-3/TRBV12-4	TRBJ2-2	ASSLGGLNTGELF
TRBV3-1	TRBJ1-2	ASSQDGADYGYT
TRBV9	TRBJ1-1	ASSAGQGVGEAF
TRBV7-2	TRBJ2-1	ASSLEGLAGVFSYNEQF
TRBV29-1	TRBJ1-1	SAHRGANTEAF
TRBV10-3	TRBJ2-7	AISPADIHSYEQY
TRBV7-2	TRBJ2-5	ASSFPPGLAGGLGETQY
TRBV27	TRBJ1-2	ASSLSKEGSYGYT
TRBV5-1	TRBJ2-7	ASSGGDGNYEQY
TRBV27	TRBJ2-3	ASSLYGTDTQY
TRBV5-1	TRBJ2-3	ASSLGSGASTDTQY
TRBV28	TRBJ1-5	ASSKDRGLRPQH
TRBV2	TRBJ1-5	ASQGAIEPQH
TRBV18	TRBJ2-4	ASSQGQGFQY
TRBV10-3	TRBJ1-5	AISESAGDQPQH
TRBV7-7	TRBJ2-2	ASSLGLGHTGELF
TRBV29-1	TRBJ2-7	SVEENGLGHEQY
TRBV9	TRBJ2-2	ASTRGILGELF
TRBV10-3	TRBJ2-2	AITGQVNTGELF
TRBV10-3	TRBJ2-5	ATLAGPGETQY
TRBV7-9	TRBJ1-5	ASSLGNFGQPQH
TRBV6-1	TRBJ1-1	ASSVSSLSNTEAF
TRBV7-2	TRBJ1-4	ASSTRTGTSLGEKLF
TRBV20-1	TRBJ2-3	SAPRGGRTDTQY
TRBV7-6	TRBJ1-2	ASSLQGFYGYT
TRBV5-1	TRBJ2-3	ASSVGSGTDTQY
TRBV2	TRBJ2-5	ASSELRLAGRETQY
TRBV12-3/TRBV12-4	TRBJ2-7	ASSKAGTEEQY
TRBV5-4	TRBJ1-2	ASSLVQGPYGYT
TRBV29-1	TRBJ2-2	SARSSGGELF
TRBV6-1	TRBJ2-7	AISIQTGTASN
TRBV2	TRBJ2-7	ASSVAKDIVQY
TRBV6-1	TRBJ2-4	ASSESAANKNIQY
TRBV12-3/TRBV12-4	TRBJ2-3	ASSPWTGTSTDTQY
TRBV29-1	TRBJ2-2	SVERQGGAGELF